The entry that follows covers one T cell receptor beta chain sequence. Its matching antigen is unknown. Germline V gene lookup returns CDR1 MNHEY and CDR2 SVGAGI. Trimming at V came to 7 bases and at J to 3 bases, leaving 6 bases not matched to a gene. The CDR3 spans 14 residues. Healthy Caucasians made up all donors. This specimen belongs to a study of identical twins. Regarding the study as a whole: Fewer insertions were carried by abundant cord blood beta clonotypes, but none was seen in memory repertoires.

TCRdb analysed the 5' RACE reads with MiXCR anew, one entry per CDR3 protein. The table lists about 240,000 distinct CDR3 sequences, approximately 10% of them singletons. The TCR originated in a man between 45 and 60 years old in good health. The genes are TRBV6-5 and TRBJ1-1, with 9 bases lining up with TRBD1. The sample was memory T cells sorted from blood. The CDR3: CASIWDRAHTEAFF. The DNA of the CDR3 is TGTGCCAGCATTTGGGACAGGGCCCACACTGAAGCTTTCTTT.